Only a few counts were recorded for the clone carrying this TCR beta chain. These data come from a study of T cell changes during pregnancy in multiple sclerosis. Profiled with immunoSEQ multiplex PCR; TCRdb holds only in-frame clones, not every one. The sample lists 78,000 or so clones, about nine tenths occurring once. The specimen comprised CD4+ T cells from peripheral blood mononuclear cells, sampled before pregnancy. The source of this sequence is a female donor with multiple sclerosis, enrolled in a pregnancy study.

The CDR3 spells CASSHTGMNTEAFF. The CDR3 DNA follows: TGCGCCAGCAGCCACACAGGGATGAACACTGAAGCTTTCTTT. The chain employs TRBV4-3 and TRBJ1-1, with TRBD1 as a possible D gene (6 bases). The CDR3 consists of 14 residues. The ends were cut back, 3 bases at V and 0 bases at J, with 8 bases in the middle. Germline lookup yields CDR1 LGHNA and CDR2 YSLEER.